The 29 T cell receptor beta chains below were found in one sample sequenced in a study of blood T cell repertoires in COVID-19. The data were produced by immunoSEQ multiplex PCR, yet TCRdb's version contains in-frame clones alone and is incomplete. The sample has about 270,000 clones, roughly 93% seen once. The sample was PBMCs or T cells enriched from blood (not recorded which). These receptor sequences come from a woman in her thirties or forties with acute COVID-19.

V gene TRBV30 combines with J gene TRBJ2-5; TRBD1 aligns across 8 bases. The CDR3 extends over 15 amino acids. The trim removed 4 bases at V and 3 bases at J, leaving 10 bases unmatched. The germline CDR1 and CDR2 sequences are GTSNPN and SVGIG (reference sequence). For the CDR3, the DNA is TGTGCCTGGATCCCCAGGGGGCCCAGGAAAGAGACCCAGTACTTC. It is translated as CAWIPRGPRKETQYF.

The rearrangement joins TRBV27 to TRBJ2-2; D call uncertain. The CDR3 is 14 residues long. Between the trimmed V and J ends, which lost 6 bases and 0 bases, there was a span of 8 bases. The germline V gene has CDR1 MNHEY and CDR2 SMNVEV (reference sequence). In DNA form, the CDR3 reads TGTGCCAGCAGGCCAAGCACGAACACCGGGGAGCTGTTTTTT. Its protein product is CASRPSTNTGELFF.

J is TRBJ1-2 and V is TRBV9, with 8 positions matching TRBD1. There are 17 residues in the CDR3. Germline V gene data show CDR1 as SGDLS and CDR2 as YYNGEE. V dropped 4 bases and J dropped 0; count of bases not matched to a gene: 11. The CDR3 sequence is CASSSPTGAPPNYGYTF. CDR3 nucleotide sequence: TGTGCCAGCAGCTCTCCGACAGGGGCACCACCTAACTATGGCTACACCTTC.

This chain uses TRBV5-1 with TRBJ1-4, with 9 bases matching TRBD1. Losses at the gene ends were 2 bases for V and 7 bases for J; bases not matched to a gene: 6. Germline V CDR1 and CDR2: SGHRS, YFSETQ. The CDR3 consists of 15 residues. DNA for the CDR3: TGCGCCAGCAGCTTTACAGGGGGCAGAGTTGAAAAACTGTTTTTT. This translates into CASSFTGGRVEKLFF.

The genes are TRBV4-1 and TRBJ1-1; D may be TRBD1 (6 bases). Germline loops: CDR1 MGHRA, CDR2 YSYEKL. This CDR3 has 16 residues. The V and J ends lost 4 bases and 5 bases respectively, with 20 bases between them. CDR3: CASSLSGTRGGTEAFF. The CDR3 region has the DNA TGCGCCAGCAGCCTTTCAGGGACAAGGGGGGGGACTGAAGCTTTCTTT.

The CDR3 loop reads CASSPSRTVYEQFF. The DNA of the CDR3 is TGTGCCAGCAGCCCTAGCAGGACGGTCTATGAGCAGTTCTTC. The chain links TRBV4-2 to TRBJ2-1; possible D gene TRBD2, 5 bases. In germline, CDR1 is LGHNA, CDR2 YNFKEQ. The CDR3 runs to 14 residues. The V end lost 4 bases, the J end lost 8 bases, and 15 bases lay between the germline ends.

V and J are TRBV6-5 and TRBJ1-1; D might be TRBD1 (5 bases). The germline gives CDR1 MNHEY, CDR2 SVGAGI. This CDR3 has 15 amino acids. Trimming took 8 bases from V and 0 from J, leaving 16 bases between them. Here the CDR3 reads CASVRKGPMNTEAFF. CDR3 DNA: TGTGCCAGCGTCCGTAAGGGGCCTATGAACACTGAAGCTTTCTTT.

This chain joins TRBV28 and TRBJ2-1; 8 bases match TRBD1. V trimming: 3 bases; J trimming: 3 bases; junction bases outside the gene matches: 10. The V gene's germline CDR1 is MDHEN and CDR2 SYDVKM. CDR3 length equals 17 residues. The CDR3 DNA reads TGTGCCAGCAGTTTTGGACAGGGCAAGGCGGTCTACAATGAGCAGTTCTTC. This sequence encodes CASSFGQGKAVYNEQFF.

CDR3 amino acids: CASSFRQGTEAFF. CDR3 bases: TGTGCCAGCAGCTTCCGACAGGGGACTGAAGCTTTCTTT. The chain combines TRBV7-9 with TRBJ1-1; 8 bases are shared with TRBD1. After removal of 3 bases from V and 5 bases from J, the junction contained 2 bases not matched to a gene. The CDR3 has 13 amino acids. Germline V gives CDR1 SEHNR, CDR2 FQNEAQ (reference sequence).

This clone has a handful of counts. The chain recombines TRBV11-3 with TRBJ2-7, with a possible D match to TRBD1 (5 bases). The ends were cut back, 6 bases at V and 2 bases at J, with 11 bases in the middle. Germline V CDR1 and CDR2: SGHNT, YENEEA. The CDR3 covers 13 residues. CDR3 residues: CASSLGAPYEQYF. DNA of the CDR3: TGTGCCAGCAGTCTAGGGGCACCCTACGAGCAGTACTTC.

The V call is TRBV29-1, the J call TRBJ2-1, with 8 bases that match TRBD2. The V gene's germline CDR1 is SQVTM and CDR2 ANQGSEA. The ends lost 4 bases at V and 7 bases at J; junction bases unmatched: 9. This CDR3 is 14 amino acids long. The CDR3 sequence: CSVAITGGPNEQFF. The CDR3 nucleotides are TGCAGCGTTGCGATTACGGGAGGGCCGAATGAGCAGTTCTTC.

Points on this clone: No DNA is shown, since the ends of the CDR3 on it are uncertain; the CDR3 is the one TCRdb lists. The CDR3 sequence: CASSFAGGTQPQHF. This chain connects TRBV12-1 to TRBJ1-5. TRBV12-1 is shown as a pseudogene. The CDR3 extends over 14 residues, inclusive of both ends.

This clone has only one observation. The V call is TRBV19, the J call TRBJ2-5, with a tentative D call TRBD1 (5 bases). Germline V gene lookup returns CDR1 LNHDA and CDR2 SQIVND (reference sequence). The CDR3 length is 14 residues. The V end lost 6 bases, the J end lost 4 bases, and 15 bases lay between the germline ends. DNA of the CDR3: TGTGCCAGTAGCCCTCAGACAGCCAGAGAGACCCAGTACTTC. It codes for CASSPQTARETQYF.

This chain uses TRBV27 with TRBJ1-2; D possibly corresponds to TRBD1 (5 bases). V shed 0 bases and J shed 4 bases, with 15 bases lying between them. Germline CDR1 reads MNHEY; CDR2 reads SMNVEV (reference sequence). This CDR3 has 16 residues. CDR3 amino acids: CASSLSGPGQGYGYTF. For the CDR3, the DNA is TGTGCCAGCAGTTTATCGGGCCCAGGGCAGGGCTATGGCTACACCTTC.

This chain links TRBV7-9 with TRBJ1-1, with 7 bases matching TRBD1. The CDR3 length is 15 residues. The ends lost 3 bases at V and 5 bases at J; junction bases unmatched: 9. The germline CDR1 and CDR2 sequences are SEHNR and FQNEAQ (reference sequence). The CDR3 coding sequence is TGTGCCAGCAGCTTTCCCCTACCAGGGGGAACTGAAGCTTTCTTT. It codes for CASSFPLPGGTEAFF.

This chain connects TRBV15 to TRBJ2-7, with a weak D call TRBD2 (6 bases). This CDR3 contains 16 residues. With 0 bases removed from V and 0 bases from J, the gap between germline ends came to 12 bases. CDR1 is LNHNV, CDR2 YYDKDF, per germline (reference sequence). CDR3 region: CATSRDSRESSYEQYF. The CDR3 DNA follows: TGTGCCACCAGCAGAGATTCCCGGGAGAGCTCCTACGAGCAGTACTTC.

The CDR3 nucleotides read TGTGCCAGCAGCAGGGACAGGGCTTCGGAGACCCAGTACTTC. This translates into CASSRDRASETQYF. The chain employs TRBV7-3 and TRBJ2-5; 9 nucleotides agree with TRBD1. The ends lost 5 bases at V and 5 bases at J; junction bases unmatched: 6. This CDR3 has 14 amino acids. Germline CDR1 reads SGHTA; CDR2 reads FQGTGA.

The chain carries TRBV12-3 or TRBV12-4 and TRBJ1-1, with 7 bases aligning to TRBD1. The CDR3 covers 12 residues. The trim removed 7 bases at V and 11 bases at J, leaving 10 bases unmatched. For the CDR3, the DNA is TGTGCCAGCACGGAATCAGGGGGAGAGGCTTTCTTT. Translation gives CASTESGGEAFF.

The rearrangement joins TRBV7-6 to TRBJ1-2; D remains unclear. CDR1 is SGHVS, CDR2 FNYEAQ, per germline. Trimming removed 5 bases at V and 2 bases at J, with 15 bases between. CDR3 length: 15 amino acids. The CDR3 DNA sequence: TGTGCCAGCAGCCGACTTGTGACGGGAAACTATGGCTACACCTTC. Translation: CASSRLVTGNYGYTF.

The rearrangement uses TRBV6-2 or TRBV6-3 and TRBJ2-7; 8 positions agree with TRBD2. CDR1 is MNHEY and CDR2 is SVGEGT in the germline V gene. The J segment lost 6 bases and the V segment lost 5 bases, leaving 3 bases of the junction unmatched. The CDR3 spans 12 residues. CDR3 residues: CASSRLAREQYF. In DNA form, the CDR3 reads TGTGCCAGCAGTAGACTAGCGCGCGAGCAGTACTTC.

The chain links TRBV2 to TRBJ2-3, with a weak D call TRBD1 (6 bases). Deletions cut 1 base from V and 5 bases from J, with 13 bases between. The CDR3 length is 15 residues. Germline V gene data show CDR1 as SNHLY and CDR2 as FYNNEI. The CDR3 sequence is CASSEGQPGVDTQYF. The CDR3 nucleotides are TGTGCCAGCAGTGAAGGACAGCCAGGGGTAGATACGCAGTATTTT.

V and J are TRBV6-5 and TRBJ1-4; D unresolved. Trimming removed 7 bases from V and 1 base from J, with 13 bases in between. CDR1 and CDR2 (germline): MNHEY, SVGAGI. This CDR3 has 15 residues. CDR3 bases: TGTGCCAGCATACGGTCTAGTCTAACTAATGAAAAACTGTTTTTT. It is translated as CASIRSSLTNEKLFF.

The chain has TRBV6-1 and TRBJ2-7, with a possible D match to TRBD2 (6 bases). V lost 0 bases, J lost 6 bases, and 15 bases lay in between. CDR1 and CDR2 (germline): MNHNS, SASEGT. The CDR3 spans 15 residues. The CDR3 DNA is TGTGCCAGCAGTGAAGCGGGGACTTATGCTACCGAGCAGTACTTC. It encodes CASSEAGTYATEQYF.

The chain uses TRBV19 and TRBJ2-7; D is possibly TRBD2 (5 bases). Germline lookup yields CDR1 LNHDA and CDR2 SQIVND (reference sequence). This CDR3 has 14 amino acids. V lost 6 bases to trimming and J lost 2 bases, with 14 bases between them. This CDR3 is CASSSRAPTYEQYF. The CDR3 nucleotides read TGTGCCAGTAGCTCGAGGGCCCCTACCTACGAGCAGTACTTC. Full variable domain (rest looked up from reference TRBV19 and TRBJ2-7): DGGITQSPKYLFRKEGQNVTLSCEQNLNHDAMYWYRQDPGQGLRLIYYSQIVNDFQKGDIAEGYSVSREKKESFPLTVTSAQKNPTAFYLCASSSRAPTYEQYFGPGTRLTVT.

V usage is TRBV20-1 and J usage is TRBJ1-2; TRBD1 is a possible D gene (6 bases). The germline V and J ends were trimmed by 3 bases and 3 bases, with 17 bases remaining between them. Germline loops: CDR1 DFQATT, CDR2 SNEGSKA (reference sequence). The length of the CDR3 is 15 residues. The CDR3 region has the DNA TGCAGTGCTAGTGGGGCGCAGGGGCTGTACTATGGCTACACCTTC. Protein product: CSASGAQGLYYGYTF.

The rearrangement uses TRBV7-2 and TRBJ2-7, with 8 nucleotides matching TRBD1. Germline V CDR1 and CDR2: SGHTA, FQGNSA. This CDR3 is 14 amino acids long. The V gene end was trimmed by 5 bases and the J gene end by 2 bases; junction bases not matched to a gene: 5. CDR3 sequence (DNA): TGTGCCAGCAGCAGACAGACAGGGGCCTACGAGCAGTACTTC. The encoded protein is CASSRQTGAYEQYF.

The V gene is TRBV5-6, the J gene TRBJ1-4; a possible D gene is TRBD1 (6 bases). The CDR3 contains 17 residues. Germline CDR1 reads SGHDT; CDR2 reads YYEEEE. Trimming took 3 bases from V and 7 from J, leaving 22 bases between them. In DNA, the CDR3 is TGTGCCAGCAGCTCCCGGGGAACAGGGTATATTAGTGAAAAACTGTTTTTT. Amino acid sequence: CASSSRGTGYISEKLFF.

The chain couples TRBV10-1 to TRBJ2-3; 9 bases match TRBD2. Germline loops: CDR1 WNHNN, CDR2 SYGVQD (reference sequence). The CDR3 length is 17 residues. V lost 7 bases to trimming and J lost 6 bases; unmatched junction nucleotides: 17. In DNA, the CDR3 is TGCGCCAGCATCTCCCCAGGGACTAGCAACTTTCGGGATACGCAGTATTTT. It yields the protein CASISPGTSNFRDTQYF.

The V call is TRBV28, the J call TRBJ1-2; tentatively, D is TRBD1 (5 bases). CDR3 length: 14 residues. Germline values: CDR1 MDHEN, CDR2 SYDVKM. The ends were cut back, 2 bases at V and 8 bases at J, with 15 bases in the middle. The CDR3 DNA follows: TGTGCCAGCAGTTTACTATCCCCAGGGTTAGGCTACACCTTC. Translating gives CASSLLSPGLGYTF.